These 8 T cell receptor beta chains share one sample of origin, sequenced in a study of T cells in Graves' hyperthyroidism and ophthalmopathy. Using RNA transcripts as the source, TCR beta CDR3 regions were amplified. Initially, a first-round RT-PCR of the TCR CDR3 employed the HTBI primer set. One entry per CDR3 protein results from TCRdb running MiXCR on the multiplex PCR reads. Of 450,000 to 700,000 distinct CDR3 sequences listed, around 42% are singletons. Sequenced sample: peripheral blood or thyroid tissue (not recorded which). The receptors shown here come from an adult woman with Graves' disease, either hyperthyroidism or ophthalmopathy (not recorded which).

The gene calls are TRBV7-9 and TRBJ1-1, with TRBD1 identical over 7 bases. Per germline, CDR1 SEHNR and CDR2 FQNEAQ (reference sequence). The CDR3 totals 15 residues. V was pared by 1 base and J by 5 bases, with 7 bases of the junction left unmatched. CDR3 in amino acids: CASSLDSGGGTEAFF. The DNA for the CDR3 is TGTGCCAGCAGCTTAGATTCAGGGGGTGGTACTGAAGCTTTCTTT.

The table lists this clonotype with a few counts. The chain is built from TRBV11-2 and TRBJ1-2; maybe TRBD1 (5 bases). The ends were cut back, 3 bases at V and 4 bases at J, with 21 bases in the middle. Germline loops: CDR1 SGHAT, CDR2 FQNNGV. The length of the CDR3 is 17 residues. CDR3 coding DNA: TGTGCCAGCAGCTTTAGTCGCTCACAGGTCGCCCCCTATGGCTACACCTTC. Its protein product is CASSFSRSQVAPYGYTF. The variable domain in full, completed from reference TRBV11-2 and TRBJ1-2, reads EAGVAQSPRYKIIEKRQSVAFWCNPISGHATLYWYQQILGQGPKLLIQFQNNGVVDDSQLPKDRFSAERLKGVDSTLKIQPAKLEDSAVYLCASSFSRSQVAPYGYTFGSGTRLTVV.

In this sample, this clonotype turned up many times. Here the CDR3 DNA reads TGCAGCGTTGAAATTTACGGCTCCTACGAGCAGTACTTC. This gives the protein CSVEIYGSYEQYF. This chain links TRBV29-1 with TRBJ2-7; D is uncertain. This CDR3 region has 13 residues. Germline V lookup: CDR1 SQVTM, CDR2 ANQGSEA. Between the trimmed V and J ends, which lost 2 bases and 0 bases, there was a span of 8 bases.

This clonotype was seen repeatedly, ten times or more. The CDR3 loop reads CSVELAEAFF. The CDR3 DNA reads as TGCAGCGTTGAGTTAGCTGAAGCTTTCTTT. V usage is TRBV29-1 and J usage is TRBJ1-1; D gene ambiguous. The V end was cut by 3 bases, the J end by 6 bases, with 5 bases between. The CDR3 is 10 residues long. Germline V CDR1 and CDR2: SQVTM, ANQGSEA.

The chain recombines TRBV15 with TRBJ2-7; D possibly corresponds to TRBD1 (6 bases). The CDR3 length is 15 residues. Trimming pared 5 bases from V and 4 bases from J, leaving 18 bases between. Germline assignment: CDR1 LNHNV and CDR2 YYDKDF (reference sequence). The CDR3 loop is CATSGLDSPRYEQYF. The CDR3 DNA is TGTGCCACCAGCGGATTGGACAGCCCCAGGTACGAGCAGTACTTC.

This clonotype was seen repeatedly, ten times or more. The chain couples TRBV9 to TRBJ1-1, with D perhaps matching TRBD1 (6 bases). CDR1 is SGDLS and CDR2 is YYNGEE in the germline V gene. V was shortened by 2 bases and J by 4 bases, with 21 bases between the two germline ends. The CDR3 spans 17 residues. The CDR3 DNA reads TGTGCCAGCAGCGTTGGTACAGGGTCGGGAGGTAGCACTGAAGCTTTCTTT. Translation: CASSVGTGSGGSTEAFF.

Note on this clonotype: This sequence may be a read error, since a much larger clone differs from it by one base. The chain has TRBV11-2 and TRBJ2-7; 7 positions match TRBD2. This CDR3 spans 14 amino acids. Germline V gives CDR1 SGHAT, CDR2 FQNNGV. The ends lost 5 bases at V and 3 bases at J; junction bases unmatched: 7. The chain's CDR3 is CASSPQTSSYEQYF. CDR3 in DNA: TGTGCCAGCAGCCCACAGACTAGCAGCTACGAGCAGTACTTC.

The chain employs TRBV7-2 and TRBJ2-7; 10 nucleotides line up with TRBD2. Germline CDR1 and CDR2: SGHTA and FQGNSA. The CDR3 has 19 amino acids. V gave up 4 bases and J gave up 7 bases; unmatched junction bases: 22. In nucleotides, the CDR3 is TGTGCCAGCAGCTCAGCCAGATTCTCAGCGGGAGGGGCCTTTTTGGAGCAGTACTTC. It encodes CASSSARFSAGGAFLEQYF. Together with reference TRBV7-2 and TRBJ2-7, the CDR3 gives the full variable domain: GAGVSQSPSNKVTEKGKDVELRCDPISGHTALYWYRQSLGQGLEFLIYFQGNSAPDKSGLPSDRFSAERTGGSVSTLTIQRTQQEDSAVYLCASSSARFSAGGAFLEQYFGPGTRLTVT.